These 4 T cell receptor beta chains came from one sample sequenced in a study of T cells in localized non-small cell lung cancer. TCRdb's copy holds only in-frame clones and misses some; the assay was immunoSEQ multiplex PCR. Of roughly 1,500 clones in the sample, roughly 23% are singletons; the top ten hold approximately 17%. The material sequenced was normal lung tissue next to the tumor, taken before any cancer treatment. The receptor source for this set is a woman aged 40-69 years with stage I lung adenocarcinoma.

This clone has just a few counts. The chain has TRBV5-1 and TRBJ1-1, with a tentative D call TRBD1 (6 bases). V lost 7 bases and J 1 base, leaving 17 bases between the germline ends. The germline gives CDR1 SGHRS, CDR2 YFSETQ. The CDR3 has 15 amino acids. CDR3 sequence: CASGPGGSRNTEAFF. The CDR3 DNA reads TGCGCCAGCGGCCCGGGGGGCTCAAGGAACACTGAAGCTTTCTTT.

This chain connects TRBV6-8 to TRBJ2-7, with D maybe TRBD2 (7 bases). V was trimmed by 0 bases and J by 9 bases, leaving 18 bases between them. Germline V gives CDR1 MNHGY, CDR2 SAAAGT. The CDR3 has 15 residues. This CDR3 is CASSYSGGARDGQYF. CDR3 nucleotides: TGTGCCAGCAGTTACTCAGGGGGGGCTAGAGATGGGCAGTACTTC.

V gene TRBV9 combines with J gene TRBJ2-1; D could derive from TRBD1 or TRBD2 (5 bases each). The CDR3 spans 12 residues. Germline values: CDR1 SGDLS, CDR2 YYNGEE. V dropped 4 bases and J dropped 9 bases, with 11 bases sitting between them. CDR3 DNA sequence: TGTGCCAGCAGCTCCGGGGCGGGTGAGCAGTTCTTC. It codes for CASSSGAGEQFF. Drawing the rest from reference TRBV9 and TRBJ2-1, the complete variable domain is DSGVTQTPKHLITATGQRVTLRCSPRSGDLSVYWYQQSLDQGLQFLIQYYNGEERAKGNILERFSAQQFPDLHSELNLSSLELGDSALYFCASSSGAGEQFFGPGTRLTVL.

This sequence joins TRBV19 and TRBJ1-2, with TRBD1 matching over 7 bases. V trimming: 8 bases; J trimming: 2 bases; junction bases outside the gene matches: 5. Looked up from germline, CDR1 is LNHDA and CDR2 is SQIVND (reference sequence). This CDR3 has 13 amino acids. CDR3 DNA sequence: TGTGCCAGTTCCCAGACAGGGAACTATGGCTACACCTTC. Its translation: CASSQTGNYGYTF.